This entry is about one T cell receptor (beta chain). The data were obtained in a study of blood T cell repertoires in COVID-19. The table came from immunoSEQ multiplex PCR; TCRdb's copy has only in-frame clones and leaves some out. Among 400,000 to 450,000 clones listed, around 91% were seen once. Sequenced input: PBMCs or T cells enriched from blood (not recorded which). The TCR was taken from a man between 18 and 29 years old who had recovered from COVID-19.

CDR3: CASSTVGRTNYGYTF. The CDR3 nucleotides read TGTGCCAGTAGTACGGTGGGGAGGACTAACTATGGCTACACCTTC. V is TRBV19 and J is TRBJ1-2; D uncertain. Germline-derived CDR1 and CDR2 are LNHDA and SQIVND (reference sequence). The ends were cut back, 4 bases at V and 0 bases at J, with 12 bases in the middle. CDR3 size: 15 residues.